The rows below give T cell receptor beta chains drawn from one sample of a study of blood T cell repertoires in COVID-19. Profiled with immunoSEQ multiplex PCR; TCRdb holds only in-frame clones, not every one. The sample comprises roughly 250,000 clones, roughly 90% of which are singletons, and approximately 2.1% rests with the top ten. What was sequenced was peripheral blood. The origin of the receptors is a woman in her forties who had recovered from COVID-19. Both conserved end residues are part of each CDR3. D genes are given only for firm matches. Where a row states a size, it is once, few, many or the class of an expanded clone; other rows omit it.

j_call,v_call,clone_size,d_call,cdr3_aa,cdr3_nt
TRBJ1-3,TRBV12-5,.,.,CASGSKRANITHGNTIYF,TGTGCTAGTGGTTCTAAGCGGGCAAACATTACACACGGAAACACCATATATTTT
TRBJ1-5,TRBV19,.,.,CASSIQGAPNQPQHF,TGTGCCAGTAGTATACAGGGCGCTCCAAATCAGCCCCAGCATTTT
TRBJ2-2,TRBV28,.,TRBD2,CASLRGVRDTGELFF,TGTGCCAGCCTACGGGGGGTACGGGACACCGGGGAGCTGTTTTTT
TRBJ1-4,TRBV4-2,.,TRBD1,CASSQDPGTGDEKLFF,TGTGCCAGCAGCCAAGATCCCGGGACAGGGGATGAAAAACTGTTTTTT
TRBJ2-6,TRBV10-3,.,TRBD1,CAIRGTGGTGANVLTF,TGTGCCATCAGGGGGACAGGGGGAACTGGGGCCAACGTCCTGACTTTC
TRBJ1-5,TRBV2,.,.,CASSAGHNSNQPQHF,TGTGCCAGCAGTGCCGGACATAATAGCAATCAGCCCCAGCATTTT
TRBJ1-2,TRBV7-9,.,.,CASSFSGARYTF,TGTGCCAGCAGCTTCTCAGGGGCGCGCTACACCTTC
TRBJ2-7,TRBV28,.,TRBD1,CASSLDRDYEQYF,TGTGCCAGCAGTTTAGACAGGGACTACGAGCAGTACTTC
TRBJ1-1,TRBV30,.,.,CAGRDTWNTEAFF,TGTGCCGGCCGGGACACATGGAACACTGAAGCTTTCTTT
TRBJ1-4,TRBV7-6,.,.,CASSPAGLVNEKLFF,TGTGCCAGCAGCCCAGCAGGGTTAGTTAATGAAAAACTGTTTTTT
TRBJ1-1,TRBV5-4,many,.,CASSLGGEEFSEAFF,TGTGCCAGCAGCTTGGGGGGGGAGGAGTTCTCTGAAGCTTTCTTT
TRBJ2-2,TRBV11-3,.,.,CASSSVNTGELFF,TGTGCCAGCAGCTCGGTGAACACCGGGGAGCTGTTTTTT
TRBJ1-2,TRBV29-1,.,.,CSGEDPYSNYGYTF,TGCAGCGGGGAGGACCCTTATTCTAACTATGGCTACACCTTC
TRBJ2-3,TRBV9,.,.,CASSVGTITDTQYF,TGTGCCAGCAGCGTAGGGACTATCACAGATACGCAGTATTTT
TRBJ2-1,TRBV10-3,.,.,CAISTAANVLNEQFF,TGTGCCATCAGTACCGCGGCGAACGTTTTAAATGAGCAGTTCTTC
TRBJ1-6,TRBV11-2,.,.,CASSLVVSDSPLHF,TGTGCCAGCAGCTTAGTGGTGTCGGATTCACCCCTCCACTTT
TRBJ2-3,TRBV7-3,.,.,CASSERVSTLGADTQYF,TGTGCCAGCAGCGAAAGAGTATCTACCCTCGGGGCAGATACGCAGTATTTT
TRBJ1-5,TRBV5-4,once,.,CASSWTAFVVRNQPQHF,TGTGCCAGCAGCTGGACAGCCTTCGTGGTTAGGAATCAGCCCCAGCATTTT
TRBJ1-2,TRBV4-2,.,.,CASSQESYRPNYGYTF,TGTGCCAGCAGCCAAGAGTCGTACAGACCTAACTATGGCTACACCTTC
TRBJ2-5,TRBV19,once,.,CASSNVGGETQYF,TGTGCCAGTAGTAATGTCGGAGGCGAGACCCAGTACTTC
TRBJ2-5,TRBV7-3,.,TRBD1,CASSRDRGETQYF,TGTGCCAGCAGCAGAGACAGGGGAGAGACCCAGTACTTC
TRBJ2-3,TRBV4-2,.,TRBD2,CASSQPGLALSTDTQYF,TGTGCCAGCAGCCAACCGGGACTAGCCCTAAGTACAGATACGCAGTATTTT
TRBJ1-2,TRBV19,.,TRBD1,CASSHGGDSDGYTF,TGTGCCAGTAGTCATGGCGGGGACAGCGACGGCTACACCTTC
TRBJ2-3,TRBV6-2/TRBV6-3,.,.,CASSYRLAVTDTQYF,TGTGCCAGCAGTTACCGGTTAGCGGTCACAGATACGCAGTATTTT
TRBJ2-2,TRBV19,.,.,CASSPGLPRAGELFF,TGTGCCAGTAGTCCCGGACTCCCGAGGGCCGGGGAGCTGTTTTTT
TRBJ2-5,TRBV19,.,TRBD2,CASSLGLAGGLLGTQYF,TGTGCCAGTAGCCTCGGACTAGCGGGGGGCCTGTTGGGGACCCAGTACTTC
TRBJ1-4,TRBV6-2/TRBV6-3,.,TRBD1,CASSRDRTGANEKLFF,TGTGCCAGCAGTCGAGACCGGACAGGCGCTAATGAAAAACTGTTTTTT
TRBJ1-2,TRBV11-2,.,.,CASSLEPGELYGYTF,TGTGCCAGCAGCTTAGAACCAGGGGAGCTCTATGGCTACACCTTC
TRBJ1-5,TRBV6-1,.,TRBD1,CASSDLGTGGNQPQHF,TGTGCCAGCAGTGACCTAGGGACAGGGGGGAATCAGCCCCAGCATTTT
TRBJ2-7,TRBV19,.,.,CASSVTGAPYEQYF,TGTGCCAGTAGTGTGACAGGAGCTCCCTACGAGCAGTACTTC
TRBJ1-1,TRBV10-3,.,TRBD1,CAISERTGGIMNTEAFF,TGTGCCATCAGTGAGAGGACAGGGGGCATAATGAACACTGAAGCTTTCTTT
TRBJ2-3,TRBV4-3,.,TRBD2,CASSPRGGGPTDTQYF,TGCGCCAGCAGCCCGCGCGGGGGAGGGCCCACAGATACGCAGTATTTT
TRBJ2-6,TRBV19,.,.,CASSGRTKNSGANVLTF,TGTGCCAGCTCGGGGAGAACGAAAAACTCTGGGGCCAACGTCCTGACTTTC
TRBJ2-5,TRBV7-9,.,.,CASSTSRQGVETQYF,TGTGCCAGCAGCACTAGCCGGCAGGGCGTGGAGACCCAGTACTTC
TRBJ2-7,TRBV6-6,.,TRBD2,CASAGVAGAYEQYF,TGTGCCAGCGCCGGTGTAGCGGGGGCCTACGAGCAGTACTTC
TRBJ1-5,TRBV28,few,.,CASNQAPKRQPQHF,TGTGCCAGCAATCAGGCCCCGAAACGTCAGCCCCAGCATTTT
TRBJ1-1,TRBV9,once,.,CASSPRHSGSTEAFF,TGTGCCAGCAGCCCGAGACACTCCGGGAGCACTGAAGCTTTCTTT
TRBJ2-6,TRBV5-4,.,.,CASSLVRSSGANVLTF,TGTGCCAGCAGCTTGGTCAGAAGCTCTGGGGCCAACGTCCTGACTTTC
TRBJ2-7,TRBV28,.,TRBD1,CASRGTGGTYEQYF,TGTGCCAGCAGAGGGACAGGGGGAACCTACGAGCAGTACTTC